The source of this T cell receptor beta chain is a study of human T cells and chemical hapten exposure. Study-level findings and limits: It was expanded TCRs that formed significantly more large CDR3 similarity clusters than controls did.

Indicated time point: patch test 1, 2 weeks after DPC sensitization. Specified treatment: therapeutic diphenylcyclopropenone sensitization with weekly scalp DPC. This clonotype was counted ten times or more. The target antigen is unknown. Germline assignment: CDR1 SGHVS and CDR2 FNYEAQ. CDR3 length equals 19 residues. J gave up 0 bases and V 0 bases, and 10 bases lay outside the gene matches. TCRdb used MiXCR to reprocess the RACE reads, holding one entry per CDR3 protein. Among around 120,000 distinct CDR3 sequences listed, around an eighth were seen once. The sequenced sample was whole blood, obtained in connection with sensitization to the hapten diphenylcyclopropenone (DPC). The chain couples TRBV7-6 to TRBJ1-5; TRBD1 agrees at 8 bases. The receptor's source is a woman between 50 and 59 years old with alopecia areata. Some clones in this sample may be carry-over from other donors' samples. For the CDR3, the DNA is TGTGCCAGCAGCTTAGCGGCGGGGGGGACAGGCGATAGCAATCAGCCCCAGCATTTT. It codes for CASSLAAGGTGDSNQPQHF.